The clone carrying this T cell receptor beta chain was counted at least ten times. As yet, its antigen is unknown. A total of 2 million PBMCs stored at -80 degrees C provided the unsorted libraries. TCRdb passed the 5' RACE reads through MiXCR, listing each CDR3 protein once. The sample consists of tens of thousands of distinct CDR3 sequences, under 5% of them appearing once. This entry comes from a study of neurological immune-mediated disorders. Study results and limitations: The phylogenetic placement of 18 of 34 multiple sclerosis patients' repertoires in one related-CDR3 cluster constitutes a possible signature. The absence of shared CDR3 amino acid sequences among expanded clones across subjects suggests private repertoires in all groups. The greatest TCR clonal expansion appeared in HTLV-1-associated myelopathy and the smallest, falling below healthy controls, in multiple sclerosis.

CDR1 SGHTA and CDR2 FQGNSA come from the germline V gene. This CDR3 region has 13 residues. V lost 10 bases and J lost 9, with 16 bases in between. The rearrangement joins TRBV7-2 to TRBJ1-6, with D maybe TRBD1 (5 bases). What was sequenced was PBMCs. The source is a man aged 25-40 years with multiple sclerosis. CDR3 sequence: CANEGDPGSPLHF. The CDR3 bases are TGTGCCAACGAAGGGGATCCAGGTTCACCCCTCCACTTT.